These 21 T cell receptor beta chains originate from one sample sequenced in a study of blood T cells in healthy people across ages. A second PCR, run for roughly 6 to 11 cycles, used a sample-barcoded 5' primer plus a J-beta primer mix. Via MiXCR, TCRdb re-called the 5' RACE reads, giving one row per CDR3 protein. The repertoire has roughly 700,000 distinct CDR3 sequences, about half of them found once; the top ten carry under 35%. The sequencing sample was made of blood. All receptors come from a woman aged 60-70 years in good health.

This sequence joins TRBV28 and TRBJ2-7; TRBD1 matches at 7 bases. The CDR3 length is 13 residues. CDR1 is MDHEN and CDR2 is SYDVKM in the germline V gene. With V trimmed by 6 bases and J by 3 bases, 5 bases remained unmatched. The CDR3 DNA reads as TGTGCCAGCAGGGGGACAGAGAACTACGAGCAGTACTTC. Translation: CASRGTENYEQYF.

The CDR3 loop reads CSVEFSGAHEKLFF. CDR3 DNA: TGCAGCGTTGAATTCTCAGGGGCGCATGAAAAACTGTTTTTT. The rearrangement joins TRBV29-1 to TRBJ1-4; a possible D gene is TRBD1 (6 bases). Germline CDR1 reads SQVTM; CDR2 reads ANQGSEA. Trimming removed 2 bases at V and 6 bases at J, with 13 bases between. This CDR3 contains 14 residues.

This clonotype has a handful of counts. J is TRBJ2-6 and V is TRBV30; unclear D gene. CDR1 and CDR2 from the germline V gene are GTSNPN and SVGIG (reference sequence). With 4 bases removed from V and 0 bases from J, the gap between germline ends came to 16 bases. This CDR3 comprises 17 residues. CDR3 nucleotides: TGTGCCTGGAACCTTGGTGCTCGACGCTCTGGGGCCAACGTCCTGACTTTC. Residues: CAWNLGARRSGANVLTF.

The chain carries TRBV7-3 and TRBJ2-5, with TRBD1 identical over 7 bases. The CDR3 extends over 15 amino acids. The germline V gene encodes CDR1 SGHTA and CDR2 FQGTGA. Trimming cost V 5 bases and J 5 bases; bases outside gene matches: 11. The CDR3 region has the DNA TGTGCCAGCAGCCGAAATACAGGGGCAGGCGAGACCCAGTACTTC. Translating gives CASSRNTGAGETQYF.

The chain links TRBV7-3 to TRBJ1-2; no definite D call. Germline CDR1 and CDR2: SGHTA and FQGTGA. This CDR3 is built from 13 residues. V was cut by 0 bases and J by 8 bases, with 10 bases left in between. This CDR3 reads CASSLTTAGGYTF. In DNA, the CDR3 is TGTGCCAGCAGCTTAACGACCGCGGGGGGCTACACCTTC.

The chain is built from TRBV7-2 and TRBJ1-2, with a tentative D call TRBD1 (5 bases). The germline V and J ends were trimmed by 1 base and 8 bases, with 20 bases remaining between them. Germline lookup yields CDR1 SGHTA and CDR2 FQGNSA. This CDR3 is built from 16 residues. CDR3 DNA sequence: TGTGCCAGCAGCTTAGTAGTCCCCCCGGACAATCGGGGCTACACCTTC. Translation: CASSLVVPPDNRGYTF.

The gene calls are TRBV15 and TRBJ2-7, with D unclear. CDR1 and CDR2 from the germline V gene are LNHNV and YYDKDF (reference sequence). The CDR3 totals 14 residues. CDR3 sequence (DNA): TGTACCATCAGCAGAGAAGGAACTGGGTCCGAGCAGTACTTC. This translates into CTISREGTGSEQYF.

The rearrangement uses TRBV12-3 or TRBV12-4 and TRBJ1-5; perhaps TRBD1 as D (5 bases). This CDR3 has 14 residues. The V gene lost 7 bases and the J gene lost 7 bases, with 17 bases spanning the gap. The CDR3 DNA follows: TGTGCCAGCATATGGGATAGGGGCGGGCAGCCCCAGCATTTT. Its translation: CASIWDRGGQPQHF.

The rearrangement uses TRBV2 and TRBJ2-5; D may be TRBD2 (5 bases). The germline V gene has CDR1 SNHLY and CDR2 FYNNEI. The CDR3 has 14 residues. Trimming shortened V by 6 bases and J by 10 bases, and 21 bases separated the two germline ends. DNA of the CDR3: TGTGCCAGCAGCGACGCGGGCGCAAGAGGCATCCAGTACTTC. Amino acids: CASSDAGARGIQYF.

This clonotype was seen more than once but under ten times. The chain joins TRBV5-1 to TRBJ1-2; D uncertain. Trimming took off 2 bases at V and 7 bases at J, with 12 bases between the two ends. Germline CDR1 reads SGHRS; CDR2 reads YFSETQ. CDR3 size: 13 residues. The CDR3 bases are TGCGCCAGCAGCTTCCCCGAGGGTGGTGGCTACACCTTC. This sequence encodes CASSFPEGGGYTF.

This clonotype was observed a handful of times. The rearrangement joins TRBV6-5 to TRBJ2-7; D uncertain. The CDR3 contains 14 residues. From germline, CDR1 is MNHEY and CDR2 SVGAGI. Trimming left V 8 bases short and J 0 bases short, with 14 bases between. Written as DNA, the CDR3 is TGTGCCAGCGCAAAAAACAGTAACTCCTACGAGCAGTACTTC. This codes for CASAKNSNSYEQYF.

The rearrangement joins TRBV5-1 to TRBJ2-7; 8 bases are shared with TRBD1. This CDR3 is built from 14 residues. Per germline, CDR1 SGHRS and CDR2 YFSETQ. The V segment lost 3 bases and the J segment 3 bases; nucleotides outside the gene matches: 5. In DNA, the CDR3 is TGCGCCAGCAGCTACGGACAGGGCCTCTACGAGCAGTACTTC. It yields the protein CASSYGQGLYEQYF. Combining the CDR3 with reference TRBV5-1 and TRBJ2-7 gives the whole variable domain KAGVTQTPRYLIKTRGQQVTLSCSPISGHRSVSWYQQTPGQGLQFLFEYFSETQRNKGNFPGRFSGRQFSNSRSEMNVSTLELGDSALYLCASSYGQGLYEQYFGPGTRLTVT.

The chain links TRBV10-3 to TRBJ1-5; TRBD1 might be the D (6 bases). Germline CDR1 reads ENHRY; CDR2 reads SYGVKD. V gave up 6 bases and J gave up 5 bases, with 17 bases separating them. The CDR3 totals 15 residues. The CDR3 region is CAISEAGTLYQPQHF. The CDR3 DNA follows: TGTGCCATCAGCGAAGCCGGGACACTCTATCAGCCCCAGCATTTT.

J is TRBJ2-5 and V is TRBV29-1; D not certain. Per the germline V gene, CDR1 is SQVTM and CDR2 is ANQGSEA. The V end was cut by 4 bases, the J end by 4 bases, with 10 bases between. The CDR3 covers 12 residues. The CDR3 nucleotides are TGCAGCGTTGTTGGCAGCCCAGAGACCCAGTACTTC. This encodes CSVVGSPETQYF.

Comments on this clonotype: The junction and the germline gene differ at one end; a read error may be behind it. This chain's CDR3 is CSAPSQGTATQYF. In nucleotides, the CDR3 is TGCAGCGCTCCGTCGCAGGGGACAGCTACGCAGTATTTT. The chain couples TRBV20-1 to TRBJ2-3; 7 bases map to TRBD1. This CDR3 comprises 13 residues. Germline V gene lookup returns CDR1 DFQATT and CDR2 SNEGSKA (reference sequence).

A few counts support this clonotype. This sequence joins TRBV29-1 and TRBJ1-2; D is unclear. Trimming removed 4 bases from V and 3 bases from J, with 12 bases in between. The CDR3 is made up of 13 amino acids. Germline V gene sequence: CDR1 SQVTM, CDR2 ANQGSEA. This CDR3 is CSVVGLMHYGYTF. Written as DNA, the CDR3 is TGCAGCGTTGTGGGGTTGATGCACTATGGCTACACCTTC.

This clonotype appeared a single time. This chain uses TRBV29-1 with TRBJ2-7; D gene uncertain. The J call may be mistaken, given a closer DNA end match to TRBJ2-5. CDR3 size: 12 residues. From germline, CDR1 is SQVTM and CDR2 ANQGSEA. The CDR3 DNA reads TGCAGCGTTGATACCCTGGAAGAGACCCAGTACTTC. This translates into CSVDTLEETQYF.

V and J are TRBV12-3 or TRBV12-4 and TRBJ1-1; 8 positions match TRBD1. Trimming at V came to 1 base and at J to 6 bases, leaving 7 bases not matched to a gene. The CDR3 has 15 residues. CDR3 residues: CASSLVPGGDSEAFF. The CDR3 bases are TGTGCCAGCAGTTTAGTACCAGGGGGCGACTCTGAAGCTTTCTTT.

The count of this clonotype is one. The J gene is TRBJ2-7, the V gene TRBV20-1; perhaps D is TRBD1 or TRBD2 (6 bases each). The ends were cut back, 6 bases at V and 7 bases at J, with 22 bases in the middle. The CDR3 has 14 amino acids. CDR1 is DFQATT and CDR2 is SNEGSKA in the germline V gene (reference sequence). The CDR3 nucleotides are TGCAGTGCCCCCGGGGACGGGGGCTTCGATGAGCAGTACTTC. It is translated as CSAPGDGGFDEQYF.

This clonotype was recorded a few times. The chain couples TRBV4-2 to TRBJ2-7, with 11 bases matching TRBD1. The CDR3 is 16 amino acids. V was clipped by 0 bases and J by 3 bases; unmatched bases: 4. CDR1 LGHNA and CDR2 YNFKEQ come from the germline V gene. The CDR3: CASSQDWTGGFYEQYF. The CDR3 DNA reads TGTGCCAGCAGCCAAGATTGGACAGGGGGCTTCTACGAGCAGTACTTC.

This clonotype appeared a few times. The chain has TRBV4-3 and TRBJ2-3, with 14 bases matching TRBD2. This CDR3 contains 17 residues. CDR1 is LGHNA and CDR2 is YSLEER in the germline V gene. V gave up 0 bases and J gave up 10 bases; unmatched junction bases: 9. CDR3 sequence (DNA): TGCGCCAGCAGCCAAGATCCGGGACTAGCGGGAGTTGTACCGCAGTATTTT. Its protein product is CASSQDPGLAGVVPQYF.